The clone carrying this TCR beta chain occurred many times. Antigen unknown. These data belong to a study of T cells in Graves' hyperthyroidism and ophthalmopathy. V lost 2 bases, J lost 5 bases, and 6 bases lay in between. The CDR3 runs to 12 residues. The germline gives CDR1 SNHLY, CDR2 FYNNEI. TCR beta CDR3 sequences were amplified from RNA transcripts. A set of HTBI primers served as the primers for a first-round RT-PCR of the TCR CDR3. In TCRdb, the multiplex PCR reads were re-called with MiXCR into one record per CDR3 protein. The table lists around 300,000 distinct CDR3 sequences, roughly 15% of them singletons. It was around 10 ml of fresh peripheral blood that supplied the PBMCs. Study-level results: Peripheral blood also featured most of the thyroid clonotypes expanded above 0.001. By a 13 V-J model, ophthalmopathy was set apart from stable hyperthyroidism. Model predictions of ophthalmopathy came a median 6.5 months before onset.

This chain connects TRBV2 to TRBJ2-5, with D perhaps TRBD2 (5 bases). The clonotype originates from a woman between 40 and 50 years old with Graves' ophthalmopathy. Sequenced material: blood. The CDR3 coding sequence is TGTGCCAGCAGTGAATGGAGGGAGACCCAGTACTTC. The encoded protein is CASSEWRETQYF.